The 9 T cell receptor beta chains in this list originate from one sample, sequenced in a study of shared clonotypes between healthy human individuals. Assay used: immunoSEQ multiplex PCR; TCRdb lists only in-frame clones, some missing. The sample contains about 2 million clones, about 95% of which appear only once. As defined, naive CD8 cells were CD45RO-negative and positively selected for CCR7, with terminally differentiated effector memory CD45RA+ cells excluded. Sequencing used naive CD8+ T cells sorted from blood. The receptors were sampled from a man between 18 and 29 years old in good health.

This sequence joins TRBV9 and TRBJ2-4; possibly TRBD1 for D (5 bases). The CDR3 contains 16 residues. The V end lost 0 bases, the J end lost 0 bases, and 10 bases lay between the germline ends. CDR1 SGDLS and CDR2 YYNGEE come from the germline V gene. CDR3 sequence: CASSVDMGQAKNIQYF. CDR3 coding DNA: TGTGCCAGCAGCGTAGACATGGGGCAAGCCAAAAACATTCAGTACTTC.

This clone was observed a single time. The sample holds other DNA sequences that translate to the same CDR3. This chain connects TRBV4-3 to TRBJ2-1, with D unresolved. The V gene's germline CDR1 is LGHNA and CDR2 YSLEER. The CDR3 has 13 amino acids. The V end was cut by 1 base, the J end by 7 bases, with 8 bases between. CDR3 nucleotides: TGCGCCAGCAGCCAAGTCCTAGGTAATGAGCAGTTCTTC. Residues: CASSQVLGNEQFF.

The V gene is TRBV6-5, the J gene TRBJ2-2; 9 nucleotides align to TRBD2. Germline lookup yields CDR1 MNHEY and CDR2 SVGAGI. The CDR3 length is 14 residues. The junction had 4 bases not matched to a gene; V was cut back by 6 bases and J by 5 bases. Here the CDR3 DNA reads TGTGCCAGCAGGACTAGCGGACCGACCGGGGAGCTGTTTTTT. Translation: CASRTSGPTGELFF.

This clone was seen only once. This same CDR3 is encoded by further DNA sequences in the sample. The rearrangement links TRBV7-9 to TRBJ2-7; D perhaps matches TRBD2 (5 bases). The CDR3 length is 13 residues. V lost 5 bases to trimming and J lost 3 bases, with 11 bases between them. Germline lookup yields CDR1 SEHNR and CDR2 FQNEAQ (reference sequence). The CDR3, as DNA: TGTGCCAGCAGCCTGGACGGGATCTACGAGCAGTACTTC. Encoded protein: CASSLDGIYEQYF.

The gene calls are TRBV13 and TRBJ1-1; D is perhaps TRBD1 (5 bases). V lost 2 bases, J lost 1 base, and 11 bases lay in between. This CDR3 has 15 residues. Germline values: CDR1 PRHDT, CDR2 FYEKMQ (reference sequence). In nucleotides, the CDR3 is TGTGCCAGCAGCTTAAGACAGTACAAGAACACTGAAGCTTTCTTT. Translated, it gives CASSLRQYKNTEAFF.

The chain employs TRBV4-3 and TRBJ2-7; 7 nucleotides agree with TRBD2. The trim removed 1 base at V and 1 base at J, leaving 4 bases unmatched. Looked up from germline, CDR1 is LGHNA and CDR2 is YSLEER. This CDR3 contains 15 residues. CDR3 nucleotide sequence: TGCGCCAGCAGCCAAGTCTACGGGGGGTCCTACGAGCAGTACTTC. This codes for CASSQVYGGSYEQYF.

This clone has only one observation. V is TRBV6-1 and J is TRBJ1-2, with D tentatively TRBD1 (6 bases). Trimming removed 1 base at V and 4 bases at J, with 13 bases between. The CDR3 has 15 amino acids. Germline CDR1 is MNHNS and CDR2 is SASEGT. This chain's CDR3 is CASSEERTVGYGYTF. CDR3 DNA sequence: TGTGCCAGCAGTGAAGAAAGGACAGTAGGCTATGGCTACACCTTC.

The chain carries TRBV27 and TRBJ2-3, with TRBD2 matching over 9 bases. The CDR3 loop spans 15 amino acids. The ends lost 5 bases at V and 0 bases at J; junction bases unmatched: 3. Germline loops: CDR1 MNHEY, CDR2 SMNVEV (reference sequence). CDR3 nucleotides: TGTGCCAGCAGTCCAAGCGGGGGGAGCACAGATACGCAGTATTTT. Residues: CASSPSGGSTDTQYF.

The CDR3 DNA follows: TGTGCCAGCAGCTTAGATTTCGACATGTATCAGCCCCAGCATTTT. Its protein product is CASSLDFDMYQPQHF. The rearrangement uses TRBV7-2 and TRBJ1-5; D is uncertain. CDR3 length equals 15 residues. Per the germline V gene, CDR1 is SGHTA and CDR2 is FQGNSA. With 1 base removed from V and 5 bases from J, the gap between germline ends came to 12 bases.